This TCR beta chain was sequenced during a study of blood T cell repertoires in COVID-19. The V and J ends lost 2 bases and 8 bases respectively, with 9 bases between them. Per the germline V gene, CDR1 is MNHEY and CDR2 is SMNVEV (reference sequence). This CDR3 is built from 12 residues. Some clones are missing from TCRdb's copy, which holds only in-frame ones; the method was immunoSEQ multiplex PCR. This sample yields over 300,000 clones, of which around 89% are seen a single time; approximately 7% belongs to the top ten. The sequencing input was peripheral blood. The V gene is TRBV27, the J gene TRBJ1-2, with TRBD1 as a possible D gene (5 bases). The receptor was derived from a man in his late teens or twenties with active or convalescent COVID-19. The CDR3 reads CASSLRGLGYTF. In DNA, the CDR3 is TGTGCCAGCAGTTTAAGGGGACTCGGCTACACCTTC.